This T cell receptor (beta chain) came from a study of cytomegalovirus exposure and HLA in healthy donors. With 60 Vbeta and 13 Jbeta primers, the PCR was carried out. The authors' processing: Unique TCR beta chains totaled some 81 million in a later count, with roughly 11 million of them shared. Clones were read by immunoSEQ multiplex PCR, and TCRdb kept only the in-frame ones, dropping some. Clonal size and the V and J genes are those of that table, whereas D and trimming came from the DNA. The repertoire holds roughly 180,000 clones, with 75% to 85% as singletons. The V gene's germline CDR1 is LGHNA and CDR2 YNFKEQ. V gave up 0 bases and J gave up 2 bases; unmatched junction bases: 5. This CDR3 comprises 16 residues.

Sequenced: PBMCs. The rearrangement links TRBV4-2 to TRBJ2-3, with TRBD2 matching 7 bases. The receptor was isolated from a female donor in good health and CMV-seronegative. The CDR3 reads CASSQEWGGPTDTQYF. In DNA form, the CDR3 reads TGTGCCAGCAGCCAAGAGTGGGGGGGACCCACAGATACGCAGTATTTT.